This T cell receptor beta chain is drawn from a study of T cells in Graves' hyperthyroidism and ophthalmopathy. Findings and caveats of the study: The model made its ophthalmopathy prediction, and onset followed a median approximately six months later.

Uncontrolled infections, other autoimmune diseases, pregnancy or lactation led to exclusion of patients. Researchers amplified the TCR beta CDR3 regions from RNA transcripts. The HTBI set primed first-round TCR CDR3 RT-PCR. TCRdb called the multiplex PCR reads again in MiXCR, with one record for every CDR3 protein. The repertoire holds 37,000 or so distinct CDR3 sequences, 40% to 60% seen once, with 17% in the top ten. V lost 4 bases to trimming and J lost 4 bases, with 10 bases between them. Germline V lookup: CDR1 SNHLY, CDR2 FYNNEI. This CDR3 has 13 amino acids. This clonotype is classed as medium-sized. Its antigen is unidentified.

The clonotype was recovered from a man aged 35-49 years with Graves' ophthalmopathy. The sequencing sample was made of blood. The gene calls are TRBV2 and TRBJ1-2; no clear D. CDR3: CASSVDVSYGYTF. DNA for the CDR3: TGTGCCAGCAGTGTGGACGTGAGCTATGGCTACACCTTC.